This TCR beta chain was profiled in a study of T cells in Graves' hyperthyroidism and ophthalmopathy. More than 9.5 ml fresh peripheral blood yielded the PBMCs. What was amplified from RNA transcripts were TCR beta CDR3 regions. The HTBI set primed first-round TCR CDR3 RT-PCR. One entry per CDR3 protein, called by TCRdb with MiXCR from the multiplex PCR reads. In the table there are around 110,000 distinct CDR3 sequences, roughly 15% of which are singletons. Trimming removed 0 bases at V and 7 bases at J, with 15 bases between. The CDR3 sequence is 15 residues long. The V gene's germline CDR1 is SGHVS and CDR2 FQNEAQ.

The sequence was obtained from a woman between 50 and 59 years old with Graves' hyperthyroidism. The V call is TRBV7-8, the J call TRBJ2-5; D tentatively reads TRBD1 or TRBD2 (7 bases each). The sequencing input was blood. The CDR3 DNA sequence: TGTGCCAGCAGCTTAGCTAGGGCAGGGGGGGGGACCCAGTACTTC. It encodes CASSLARAGGGTQYF.